This T cell receptor (beta chain) was obtained from a study of T cell responses to AZD1222 COVID-19 vaccine. Whole-study results and caveats: After the peak T cell response, and only then, were repertoires sampled. Donor demographics were predominantly white British with a female majority; clonal diversity may be underestimated. Two AZD1222 doses significantly raised spike-specific TCR breadth and depth over controls. Reportedly, nearly half of unique spike TCRs recognized epitopes outside B.1.351/B.1.1.7 mutations.

A note on this clone: What it binds is unknown.

Sequencing used immunoSEQ multiplex PCR; TCRdb keeps in-frame clones, though not all of them. Among 160,000 or so clones listed, 90% to 95% were seen once. V was pared by 2 bases and J by 0 bases, with 10 bases between. The CDR3 runs to 15 residues. From germline, CDR1 is SGHTA and CDR2 FQGNSA. Material: peripheral blood, obtained on day 0 of AZD1222 vaccination. This clonotype was sampled from an adult in good health. This chain uses TRBV7-2 with TRBJ1-1, with D unclear. Here the CDR3 DNA reads TGTGCCAGCAGCTTAATGGAGTCCATGAACACTGAAGCTTTCTTT. It translates to CASSLMESMNTEAFF.